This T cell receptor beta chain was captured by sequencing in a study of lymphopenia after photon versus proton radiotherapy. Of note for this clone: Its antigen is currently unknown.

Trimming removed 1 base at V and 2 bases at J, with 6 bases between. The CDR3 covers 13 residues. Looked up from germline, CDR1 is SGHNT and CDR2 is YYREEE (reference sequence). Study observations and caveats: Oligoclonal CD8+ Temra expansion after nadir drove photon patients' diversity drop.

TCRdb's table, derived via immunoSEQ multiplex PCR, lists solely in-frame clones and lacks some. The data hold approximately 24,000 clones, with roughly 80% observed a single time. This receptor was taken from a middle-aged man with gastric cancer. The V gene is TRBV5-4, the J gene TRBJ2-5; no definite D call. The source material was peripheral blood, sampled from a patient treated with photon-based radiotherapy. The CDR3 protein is CASSLRVQETQYF. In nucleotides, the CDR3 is TGTGCCAGCAGCTTGAGGGTTCAAGAGACCCAGTACTTC.